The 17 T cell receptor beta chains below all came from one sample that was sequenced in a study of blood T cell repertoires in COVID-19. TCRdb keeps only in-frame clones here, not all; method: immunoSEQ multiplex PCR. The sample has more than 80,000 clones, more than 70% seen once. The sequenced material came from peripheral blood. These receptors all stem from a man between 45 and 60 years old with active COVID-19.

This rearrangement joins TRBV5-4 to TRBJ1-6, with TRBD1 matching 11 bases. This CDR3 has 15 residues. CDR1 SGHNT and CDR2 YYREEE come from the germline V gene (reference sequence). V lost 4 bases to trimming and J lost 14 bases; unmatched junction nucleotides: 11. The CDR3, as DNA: TGTGCCAGCAGCCTGCCTGGGACAGGGGGGGAGTCCCTCCACTTT. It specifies CASSLPGTGGESLHF.

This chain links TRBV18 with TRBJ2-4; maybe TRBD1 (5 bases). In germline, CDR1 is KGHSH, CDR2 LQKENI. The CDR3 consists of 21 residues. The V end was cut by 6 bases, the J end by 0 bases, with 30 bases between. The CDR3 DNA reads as TGTGCCAGCTCTCCTTACTCGCCGACAGACGGATTTAAAGTAGCCAAAAACATTCAGTACTTC. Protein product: CASSPYSPTDGFKVAKNIQYF. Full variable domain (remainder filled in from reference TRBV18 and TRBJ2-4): NAGVMQNPRHLVRRRGQEARLRCSPMKGHSHVYWYRQLPEEGLKFMVYLQKENIIDESGMPKERFSAEFPKEGPSILRIQQVVRGDSAAYFCASSPYSPTDGFKVAKNIQYFGAGTRLSVL.

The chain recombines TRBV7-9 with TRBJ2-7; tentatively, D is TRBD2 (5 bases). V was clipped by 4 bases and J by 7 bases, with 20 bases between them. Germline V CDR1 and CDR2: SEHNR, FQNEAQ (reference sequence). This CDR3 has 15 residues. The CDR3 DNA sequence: TGTGCCAGCAGCTCAACACTCGCCGTAGCGTGGGAGCAGTACTTC. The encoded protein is CASSSTLAVAWEQYF.

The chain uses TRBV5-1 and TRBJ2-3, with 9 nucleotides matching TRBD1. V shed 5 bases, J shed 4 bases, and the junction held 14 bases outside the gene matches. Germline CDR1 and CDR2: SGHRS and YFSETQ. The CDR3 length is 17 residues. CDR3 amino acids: CASRYDPRDRVADTQYF. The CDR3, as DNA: TGCGCCAGCAGATATGACCCTCGGGACAGGGTGGCAGATACGCAGTATTTT.

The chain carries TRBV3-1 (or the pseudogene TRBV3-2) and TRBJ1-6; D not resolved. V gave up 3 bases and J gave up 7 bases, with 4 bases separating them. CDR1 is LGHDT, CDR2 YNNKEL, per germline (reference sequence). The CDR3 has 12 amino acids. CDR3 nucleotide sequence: TGTGCCAGCAGCCACCTAAATTCACCCCTCCACTTT. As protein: CASSHLNSPLHF.

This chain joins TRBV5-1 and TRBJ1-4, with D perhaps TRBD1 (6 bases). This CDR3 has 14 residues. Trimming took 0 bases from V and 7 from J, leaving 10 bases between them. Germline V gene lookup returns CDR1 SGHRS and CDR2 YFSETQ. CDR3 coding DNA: TGCGCCAGCAGCTTGGGGCAGGGGCGTGAAAAACTGTTTTTT. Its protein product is CASSLGQGREKLFF.

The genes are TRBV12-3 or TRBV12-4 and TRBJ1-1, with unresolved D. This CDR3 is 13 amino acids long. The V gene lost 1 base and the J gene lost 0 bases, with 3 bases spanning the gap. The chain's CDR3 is CASSLVMNTEAFF. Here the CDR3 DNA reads TGTGCCAGCAGTTTAGTCATGAACACTGAAGCTTTCTTT.

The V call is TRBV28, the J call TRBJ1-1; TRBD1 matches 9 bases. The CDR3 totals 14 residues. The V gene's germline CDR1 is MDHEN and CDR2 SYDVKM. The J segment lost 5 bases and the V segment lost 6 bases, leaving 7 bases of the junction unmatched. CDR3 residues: CASSPGTGRTEAFF. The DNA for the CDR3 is TGTGCCAGCAGCCCCGGGACAGGGAGGACTGAAGCTTTCTTT.

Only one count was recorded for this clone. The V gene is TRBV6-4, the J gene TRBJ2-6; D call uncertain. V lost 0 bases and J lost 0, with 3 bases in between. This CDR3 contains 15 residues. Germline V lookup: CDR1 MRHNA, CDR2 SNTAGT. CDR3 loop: CASSDSSSGANVLTF. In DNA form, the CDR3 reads TGTGCCAGCAGTGACTCTAGCTCTGGGGCCAACGTCCTGACTTTC.

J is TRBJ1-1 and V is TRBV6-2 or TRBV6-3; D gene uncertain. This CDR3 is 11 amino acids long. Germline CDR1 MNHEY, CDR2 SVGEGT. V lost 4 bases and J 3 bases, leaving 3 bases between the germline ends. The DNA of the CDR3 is TGTGCCAGCAGTTTCTACACTGAAGCTTTCTTT. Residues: CASSFYTEAFF.

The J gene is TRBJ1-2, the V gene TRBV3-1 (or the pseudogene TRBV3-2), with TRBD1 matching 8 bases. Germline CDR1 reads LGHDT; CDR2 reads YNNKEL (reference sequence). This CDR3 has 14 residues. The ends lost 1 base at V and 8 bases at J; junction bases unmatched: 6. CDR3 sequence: CASSQAGTGGGYTF. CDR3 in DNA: TGTGCCAGCAGCCAAGCTGGAACAGGGGGGGGCTACACCTTC.

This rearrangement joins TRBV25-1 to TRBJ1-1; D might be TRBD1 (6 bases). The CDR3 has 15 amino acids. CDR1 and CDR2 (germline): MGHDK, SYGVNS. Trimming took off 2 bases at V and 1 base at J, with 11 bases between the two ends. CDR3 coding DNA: TGTGCCAGCAGTGAAGCAGGGGACAAGAACACTGAAGCTTTCTTT. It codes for CASSEAGDKNTEAFF.

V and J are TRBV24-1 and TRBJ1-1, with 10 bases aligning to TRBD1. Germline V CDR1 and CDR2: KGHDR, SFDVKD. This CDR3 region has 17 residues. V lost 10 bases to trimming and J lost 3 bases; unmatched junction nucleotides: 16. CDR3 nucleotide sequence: TGTGCCACAAAGGATGTAACCCGGGACAGGGGAGACACTGAAGCTTTCTTT. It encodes CATKDVTRDRGDTEAFF.

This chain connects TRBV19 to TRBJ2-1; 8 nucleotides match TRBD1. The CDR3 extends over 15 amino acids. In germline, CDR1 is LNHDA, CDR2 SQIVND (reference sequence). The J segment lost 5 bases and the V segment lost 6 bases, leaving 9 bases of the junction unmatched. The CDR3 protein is CASRIRTGLDNEQFF. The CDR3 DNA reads TGTGCCAGTAGAATAAGGACAGGGTTGGACAATGAGCAGTTCTTC.

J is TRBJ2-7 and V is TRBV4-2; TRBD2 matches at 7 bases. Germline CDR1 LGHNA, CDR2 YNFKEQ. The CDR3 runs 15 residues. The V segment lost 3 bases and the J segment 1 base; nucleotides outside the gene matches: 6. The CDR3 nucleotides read TGTGCCAGCAGCCAGGGCGGGGGACGATCCTACGAGCAGTACTTC. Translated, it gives CASSQGGGRSYEQYF.

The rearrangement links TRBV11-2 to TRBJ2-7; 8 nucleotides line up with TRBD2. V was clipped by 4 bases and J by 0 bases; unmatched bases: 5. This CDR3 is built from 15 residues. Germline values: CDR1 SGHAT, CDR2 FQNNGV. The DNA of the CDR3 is TGTGCCAGCAGCTCCGGCGGGACTAGCTCCTACGAGCAGTACTTC. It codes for CASSSGGTSSYEQYF.

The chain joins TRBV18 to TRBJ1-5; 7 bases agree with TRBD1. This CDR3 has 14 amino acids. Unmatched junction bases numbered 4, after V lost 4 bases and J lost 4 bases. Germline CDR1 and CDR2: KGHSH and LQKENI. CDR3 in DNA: TGTGCCAGCTCACTAAACAGGGGAAATCAGCCCCAGCATTTT. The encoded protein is CASSLNRGNQPQHF.